This T cell receptor beta chain was documented in a study of blood T cell repertoires in COVID-19. Study details: The United States, Italy and Spain provided the acute and convalescent COVID-19 samples.

A PCR-confirmed or clinician-diagnosed COVID-19 case had contacted exposed participants within 2 weeks of entry. CDR3 length: 13 residues. The ends were cut back, 1 base at V and 9 bases at J, with 12 bases in the middle. Authors' processing steps: It was from reference gene primer amplification that nucleated cell counts were estimated. The method was immunoSEQ multiplex PCR; TCRdb's version includes in-frame clones alone and lacks a portion of them. That table furnishes V, J and clone size, whereas the DNA furnished D and trimming. The sample shows around 270,000 clones, about 87% of them seen only once.

Sequenced input: PBMCs or T cells enriched from blood (not recorded which). This TCR derives from a woman between 35 and 50 years old who had been exposed to COVID-19. The chain links TRBV12-3 or TRBV12-4 to TRBJ1-1; D not certain. As DNA, the CDR3 is TGTGCCAGCAGTTTAGGCGGAAATTCCCAAGCTTTCTTT. Residues: CASSLGGNSQAFF.